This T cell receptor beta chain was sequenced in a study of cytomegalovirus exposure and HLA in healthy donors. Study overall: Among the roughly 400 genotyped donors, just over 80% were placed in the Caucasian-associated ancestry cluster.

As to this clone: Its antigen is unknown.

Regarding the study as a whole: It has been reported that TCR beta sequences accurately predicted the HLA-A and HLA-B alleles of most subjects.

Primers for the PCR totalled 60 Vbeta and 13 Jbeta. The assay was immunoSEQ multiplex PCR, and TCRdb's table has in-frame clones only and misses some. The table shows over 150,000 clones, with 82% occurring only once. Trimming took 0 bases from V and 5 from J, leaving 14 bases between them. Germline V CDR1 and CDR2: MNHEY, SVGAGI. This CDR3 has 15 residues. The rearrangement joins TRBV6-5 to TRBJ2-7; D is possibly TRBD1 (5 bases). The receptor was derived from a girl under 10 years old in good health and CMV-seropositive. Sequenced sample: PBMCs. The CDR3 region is CASSYSRGSRDEQYF. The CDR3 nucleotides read TGTGCCAGCAGTTACTCAAGGGGTAGTAGGGACGAGCAGTACTTC.